What follows are 8 T cell receptor beta chains derived from one specimen sequenced in a study of blood T cell repertoires in COVID-19. The data were produced by immunoSEQ multiplex PCR, yet TCRdb's version contains in-frame clones alone and is incomplete. The table includes more than 200,000 clones, under 85% detected once. The sequenced sample was PBMCs or T cells enriched from blood (not recorded which). The receptors here all came from a man aged 55 to 70 who had recovered from COVID-19.

The V and J genes are TRBV6-2 or TRBV6-3 and TRBJ2-5, with D possibly being TRBD2 (6 bases). Germline CDR1 reads MNHEY; CDR2 reads SVGEGT. The CDR3 loop spans 15 amino acids. Trimming pared 2 bases from V and 4 bases from J, leaving 14 bases between. CDR3 in DNA: TGTGCCAGCAGTTACACCTCGGGGGTCGGAGAGACCCAGTACTTC. This codes for CASSYTSGVGETQYF.

The chain has TRBV27 and TRBJ1-2; 7 nucleotides align to TRBD1. J lost 3 bases, V lost 2 bases, and 3 bases had no gene match. CDR3 length equals 14 residues. Germline CDR1 MNHEY, CDR2 SMNVEV (reference sequence). CDR3: CASSLNDRDYGYTF. For the CDR3, the DNA is TGTGCCAGCAGTTTAAATGACAGGGACTATGGCTACACCTTC.

The table lists this clone with a few counts. V usage is TRBV7-2 and J usage is TRBJ2-2, with D possibly TRBD1 on 5 matching bases. Germline assignment: CDR1 SGHTA and CDR2 FQGNSA. The CDR3 runs to 17 residues. Trimming removed 2 bases from V and 6 bases from J, with 19 bases in between. CDR3 in amino acids: CASSLHSGAGSAGELFF. CDR3 nucleotide sequence: TGTGCCAGCAGCTTACATTCTGGGGCAGGGTCGGCCGGGGAGCTGTTTTTT.

The chain employs TRBV11-1 and TRBJ1-4, with D possibly matching TRBD1 (6 bases). Germline V gene data show CDR1 as SGHAT and CDR2 as FQDESV (reference sequence). Between the trimmed V and J ends, which lost 2 bases and 6 bases, there was a span of 10 bases. The length of the CDR3 is 14 residues. The chain's CDR3 is CASSLMPGDEKLFF. In DNA, the CDR3 is TGTGCCAGCAGCTTAATGCCAGGGGATGAAAAACTGTTTTTT.

J is TRBJ2-3 and V is TRBV5-1; 7 bases are a match to TRBD1. This CDR3 spans 13 amino acids. V trimming: 7 bases; J trimming: 4 bases; junction bases outside the gene matches: 6. Per germline, CDR1 SGHRS and CDR2 YFSETQ. The CDR3 nucleotides are TGCGCCAGCTGCAGGGGGTCTTCAGATACGCAGTATTTT. It yields the protein CASCRGSSDTQYF.

The sample holds a few counts of this clone. V is TRBV24-1 and J is TRBJ2-1; D not resolved. Germline CDR1 and CDR2: KGHDR and SFDVKD. The germline V and J ends were trimmed by 3 bases and 7 bases, with 9 bases remaining between them. The CDR3 is made up of 13 amino acids. CDR3 bases: TGTGCCACCAGTGATCCTCCTCTGAATGAGCAGTTCTTC. Translating it yields CATSDPPLNEQFF.

This chain's CDR3 is CATTGSWGANEKLFF. The DNA of the CDR3 is TGTGCCACGACCGGGTCCTGGGGGGCTAATGAAAAACTGTTTTTT. The chain carries TRBV19 and TRBJ1-4; D might be TRBD1 (5 bases). V dropped 10 bases and J dropped 3 bases, with 18 bases sitting between them. Germline CDR1 and CDR2: LNHDA and SQIVND (reference sequence). The CDR3 has 15 residues.

As to this clone: The germline gene is not matched at one end of the junction; a read error may be the cause. The genes are TRBV5-1 and TRBJ1-1, with 8 positions matching TRBD1. CDR3 length equals 13 residues. Germline V gene lookup returns CDR1 SGHRS and CDR2 YFSETQ. The CDR3 region has the DNA TGCGCCAGCAGCAGGGACAGGAACTCTGAAGCTTTCTTT. Translation gives CASSRDRNSEAFF.